The 20 T cell receptor beta chains reported below all come from one sample, sequenced in a study of monozygotic twins with inflammatory bowel disease. Following a re-call of the 5' RACE reads, TCRdb has one entry per CDR3 protein and lacks DNA. The sample totals approximately 340,000 distinct CDR3 sequences. Sequenced material: blood. These receptors all stem from a human donor with ulcerative colitis or Crohn's disease, or a healthy co-twin of an affected twin (not recorded which).

The V and J genes are TRBV28 and TRBJ1-2; TCRdb indicates TRBD1, and absent DNA this call remains unverified. The germline V gene has CDR1 MDHEN and CDR2 SYDVKM. CDR3 size: 12 residues. The CDR3 sequence is CASSSRAYGYTF.

The V call is TRBV5-1, the J call TRBJ2-2. CDR3 length: 14 amino acids. CDR1 is SGHRS and CDR2 is YFSETQ in the germline V gene. CDR3 in amino acids: CASSSRLNTGELFF.

The chain joins TRBV7-2 to TRBJ2-3; TCRdb names TRBD1, which stays unverified in the absence of DNA. The CDR3 consists of 15 residues. In germline, CDR1 is SGHTA, CDR2 FQGNSA. CDR3 loop: CASSPGAGFTDTQYF.

The J gene is TRBJ1-4, the V gene TRBV20-1; checking the TCRdb D call of TRBD1 is not possible without DNA. Per germline, CDR1 DFQATT and CDR2 SNEGSKA (reference sequence). The CDR3 spans 14 residues. CDR3: CSARDTGGREKLFF.

The rearrangement links TRBV30 to TRBJ1-2; TCRdb's D gene call, TRBD1, goes unchecked for lack of DNA. From germline, CDR1 is GTSNPN and CDR2 SVGIG (reference sequence). This CDR3 is built from 12 residues. The CDR3 here is CAWSYQGGGYTF.

The chain links TRBV5-5 to TRBJ1-5; TCRdb designates TRBD1, a call that cannot be tested without DNA. CDR1 is SGHKS, CDR2 YYEKEE, per germline (reference sequence). The CDR3 is 17 amino acids. CDR3 region: CASSLAPGQYSNQPQHF.

The V and J genes are TRBV7-2 and TRBJ2-1; with no DNA, the TCRdb D assignment of TRBD1 cannot be verified. The V gene's germline CDR1 is SGHTA and CDR2 FQGNSA. The CDR3 spans 14 residues. CDR3 amino acids: CASSLVRQGLEQFF.

The J gene is TRBJ2-1, the V gene TRBV3-1. The CDR3 runs 14 residues. Germline CDR1 reads LGHDT; CDR2 reads YNNKEL (reference sequence). CDR3 region: CASSEPATYNEQFF.

This chain links TRBV25-1 with TRBJ1-1; the D call from TCRdb, TRBD1, cannot be confirmed without DNA. This CDR3 spans 15 amino acids. Per germline, CDR1 MGHDK and CDR2 SYGVNS. CDR3 amino acids: CASSEPGRMNTEAFF. Together with reference TRBV25-1 and TRBJ1-1, the CDR3 gives the full variable domain: EADIYQTPRYLVIGTGKKITLECSQTMGHDKMYWYQQDPGMELHLIHYSYGVNSTEKGDLSSESTVSRIRTEHFPLTLESARPSHTSQYLCASSEPGRMNTEAFFGQGTRLTVV.

This chain links TRBV3-1 with TRBJ1-2. The CDR3 sequence is 15 residues long. From germline, CDR1 is LGHDT and CDR2 YNNKEL (reference sequence). CDR3 in amino acids: CASSLGGGELYGYTF.

The chain employs TRBV19 and TRBJ1-5; TCRdb reports TRBD1, a call that lacks DNA to check it against. Germline-derived CDR1 and CDR2 are LNHDA and SQIVND (reference sequence). The CDR3 runs to 17 residues. The CDR3 region is CASSIDTPDRRNQPQHF. The full variable domain, its missing parts supplied by reference TRBV19 and TRBJ1-5, is DGGITQSPKYLFRKEGQNVTLSCEQNLNHDAMYWYRQDPGQGLRLIYYSQIVNDFQKGDIAEGYSVSREKKESFPLTVTSAQKNPTAFYLCASSIDTPDRRNQPQHFGDGTRLSIL.

V gene TRBV7-8 combines with J gene TRBJ2-1. This CDR3 has 15 amino acids. The germline gives CDR1 SGHVS, CDR2 FQNEAQ. The CDR3 loop reads CASSLRTRSYNEQFF. The whole variable domain, filled in from reference TRBV7-8 and TRBJ2-1, reads GAGVSQSPRYKVAKRGQDVALRCDPISGHVSLFWYQQALGQGPEFLTYFQNEAQLDKSGLPSDRFFAERPEGSVSTLKIQRTQQEDSAVYLCASSLRTRSYNEQFFGPGTRLTVL.

The rearrangement uses TRBV6-1 and TRBJ1-2. This CDR3 contains 15 residues. Germline values: CDR1 MNHNS, CDR2 SASEGT. The CDR3 region is CASMSAGAANYGYTF.

The chain links TRBV12-3 or TRBV12-4 to TRBJ2-1; TCRdb names TRBD1, which stays unverified in the absence of DNA. The CDR3 has 12 residues. CDR3 region: CASSPWGNEQFF.

The CDR3 loop is CSARDRLAGLNEQFF. The chain recombines TRBV20-1 with TRBJ2-1; the TCRdb call, TRBD2, lacks DNA for checking. Germline CDR1 reads DFQATT; CDR2 reads SNEGSKA (reference sequence). This CDR3 spans 15 amino acids.

The V and J genes are TRBV11-2 and TRBJ2-5. This CDR3 has 13 amino acids. Germline CDR1 is SGHAT and CDR2 is FQNNGV. The CDR3 loop is CASSSHERETQYF.

The V gene is TRBV14, the J gene TRBJ2-7; TCRdb's D call, TRBD2, is unchecked because there is no DNA. This CDR3 contains 17 residues. Germline-derived CDR1 and CDR2 are SGHDN and FVKESK. CDR3 residues: CASKPGLAASSSYEQYF.

V gene TRBV7-2 combines with J gene TRBJ2-1; TCRdb gives TRBD1 as the D gene, but with no DNA this cannot be confirmed. This CDR3 is 16 amino acids long. Looked up from germline, CDR1 is SGHTA and CDR2 is FQGNSA. This CDR3 is CASSSRSGGSYNEQFF.

The J gene is TRBJ2-3, the V gene TRBV27; TCRdb's D call of TRBD2 is untestable without DNA. The CDR3 extends over 15 amino acids. The germline gives CDR1 MNHEY, CDR2 SMNVEV (reference sequence). This CDR3 is CASSFSSGSTDTQYF.

This chain connects TRBV20-1 to TRBJ2-3. The CDR3 is made up of 13 amino acids. The germline V gene has CDR1 DFQATT and CDR2 SNEGSKA (reference sequence). The CDR3 loop reads CSARLSGADTQYF.